These 4 T cell receptor beta chains share one sample of origin, sequenced in a study of response to subunit inactivated influenza vaccine. Each CDR3 protein is one row after TCRdb ran MiXCR on the RT-PCR reads. The sample holds 750,000 to 850,000 distinct CDR3 sequences, about a fifth seen once. This specimen was PBMCs from blood, taken roughly 5 days after vaccination. These receptors came from a man between 45 and 60 years old who received an inactivated influenza vaccine.

The V call is TRBV28, the J call TRBJ2-1; D is unresolved. Germline values: CDR1 MDHEN, CDR2 SYDVKM. The V and J ends lost 7 bases and 7 bases respectively, with 20 bases between them. This CDR3 has 15 amino acids. The CDR3 region has the DNA TGTGCCAGCAACCGACCCGGCCAGAGCAGGAATGAGCAGTTCTTC. It is translated as CASNRPGQSRNEQFF. The complete variable domain, with remaining parts taken from reference TRBV28 and TRBJ2-1, reads DVKVTQSSRYLVKRTGEKVFLECVQDMDHENMFWYRQDPGLGLRLIYFSYDVKMKEKGDIPEGYSVSREKKERFSLILESASTNQTSMYLCASNRPGQSRNEQFFGPGTRLTVL.

There are a few counts of this clonotype. The chain is built from TRBV20-1 and TRBJ2-7; 10 bases agree with TRBD2. This CDR3 comprises 15 residues. Looked up from germline, CDR1 is DFQATT and CDR2 is SNEGSKA (reference sequence). The trim removed 5 bases at V and 2 bases at J, leaving 9 bases unmatched. CDR3 coding DNA: TGCAGTGCTGTCGAACTAGCGGGGATACCCTACGAGCAGTACTTC. Translating gives CSAVELAGIPYEQYF.

The rearrangement links TRBV5-1 to TRBJ2-2; D possibly corresponds to TRBD2 (6 bases). V was clipped by 0 bases and J by 0 bases, with 18 bases between them. This CDR3 has 19 amino acids. CDR1 SGHRS and CDR2 YFSETQ come from the germline V gene. The CDR3 nucleotides are TGCGCCAGCAGCTTGGGGCTTGGGCGGACTAATTCGAACACCGGGGAGCTGTTTTTT. This sequence encodes CASSLGLGRTNSNTGELFF.

This clonotype was recorded many times. The V and J genes are TRBV20-1 and TRBJ2-5; no definite D call. CDR1 and CDR2 (germline): DFQATT, SNEGSKA (reference sequence). CDR3 length: 13 residues. Trimming stripped 0 bases from V and 5 bases from J, with 10 bases between. The CDR3 DNA reads TGCAGTGCTAGAGATCCAGGAGTGGAGACCCAGTACTTC. Translated: CSARDPGVETQYF.